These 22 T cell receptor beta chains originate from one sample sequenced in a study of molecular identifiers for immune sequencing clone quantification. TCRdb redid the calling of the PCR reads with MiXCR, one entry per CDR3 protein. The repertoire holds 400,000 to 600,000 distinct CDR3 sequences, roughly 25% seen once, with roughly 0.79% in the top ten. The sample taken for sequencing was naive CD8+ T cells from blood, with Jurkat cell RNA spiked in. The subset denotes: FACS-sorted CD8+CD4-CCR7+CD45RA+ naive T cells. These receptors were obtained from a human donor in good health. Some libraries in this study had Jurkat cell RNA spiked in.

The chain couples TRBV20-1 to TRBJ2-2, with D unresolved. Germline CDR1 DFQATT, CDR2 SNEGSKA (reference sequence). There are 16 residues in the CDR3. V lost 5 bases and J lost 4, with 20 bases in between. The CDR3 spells CSAARRWGSGTGELFF. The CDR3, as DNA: TGCAGTGCTGCCCGGCGGTGGGGTTCGGGCACCGGGGAGCTGTTTTTT.

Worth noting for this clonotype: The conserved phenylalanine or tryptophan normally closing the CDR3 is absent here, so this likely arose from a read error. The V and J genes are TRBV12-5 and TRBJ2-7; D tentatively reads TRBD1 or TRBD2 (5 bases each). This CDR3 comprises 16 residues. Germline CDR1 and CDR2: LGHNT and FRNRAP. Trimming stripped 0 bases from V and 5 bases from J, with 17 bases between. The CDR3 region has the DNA TGTGCTAGTGGTTTGGTAGGGCAGGGAGTCGGCCACGAGCAGTACCTC. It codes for CASGLVGQGVGHEQYL.

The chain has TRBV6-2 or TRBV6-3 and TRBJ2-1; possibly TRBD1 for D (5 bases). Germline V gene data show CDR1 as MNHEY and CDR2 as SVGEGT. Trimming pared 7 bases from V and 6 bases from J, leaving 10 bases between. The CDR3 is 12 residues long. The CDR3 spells CASNERGNEQFF. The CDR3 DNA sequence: TGTGCCAGCAATGAAAGGGGCAATGAGCAGTTCTTC.

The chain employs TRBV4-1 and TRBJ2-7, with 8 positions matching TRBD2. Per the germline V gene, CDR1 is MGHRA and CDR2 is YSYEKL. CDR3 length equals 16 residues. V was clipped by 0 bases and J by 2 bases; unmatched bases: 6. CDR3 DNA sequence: TGCGCCAGCAGCCAAGATTGGGCTAGCGGGCCCTACGAGCAGTACTTC. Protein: CASSQDWASGPYEQYF.

The DNA of the CDR3 is TGTGCCAGCAGCCAAGGGGCTTGGGAGTTCTTC. Its protein product is CASSQGAWEFF. This chain connects TRBV14 to TRBJ2-1; D remains unclear. Between the trimmed V and J ends, which lost 1 base and 14 bases, there was a span of 9 bases. Germline V gene data show CDR1 as SGHDN and CDR2 as FVKESK. This CDR3 comprises 11 residues.

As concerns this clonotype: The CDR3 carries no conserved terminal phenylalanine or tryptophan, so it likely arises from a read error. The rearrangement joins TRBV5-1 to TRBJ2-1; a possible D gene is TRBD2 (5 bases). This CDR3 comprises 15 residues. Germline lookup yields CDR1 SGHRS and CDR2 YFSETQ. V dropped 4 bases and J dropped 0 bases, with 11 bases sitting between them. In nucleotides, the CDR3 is TGCGCCAGCAGCGTAGACCGGGACTCCTACAATGAGCAGTTCTTA. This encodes CASSVDRDSYNEQFL.

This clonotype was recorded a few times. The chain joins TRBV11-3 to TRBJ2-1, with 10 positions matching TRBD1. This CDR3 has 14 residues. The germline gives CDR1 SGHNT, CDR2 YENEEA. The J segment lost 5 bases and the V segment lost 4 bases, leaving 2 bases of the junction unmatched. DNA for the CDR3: TGTGCCAGCAGCTCCGGGACAGGGGACAATGAGCAGTTCTTC. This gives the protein CASSSGTGDNEQFF.

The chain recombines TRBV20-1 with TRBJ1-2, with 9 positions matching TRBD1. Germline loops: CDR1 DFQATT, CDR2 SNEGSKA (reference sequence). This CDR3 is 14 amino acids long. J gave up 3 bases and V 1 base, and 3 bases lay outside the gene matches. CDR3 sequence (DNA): TGCAGTGCTAGAGGACAGGGGGTTGACTATGGCTACACCTTC. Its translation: CSARGQGVDYGYTF.

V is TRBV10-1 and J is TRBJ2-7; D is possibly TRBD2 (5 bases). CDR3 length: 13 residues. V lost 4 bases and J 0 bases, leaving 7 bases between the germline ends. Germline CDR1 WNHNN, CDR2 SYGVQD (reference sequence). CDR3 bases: TGCGCCAGCAGTGGGACTGACTCCTACGAGCAGTACTTC. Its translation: CASSGTDSYEQYF.

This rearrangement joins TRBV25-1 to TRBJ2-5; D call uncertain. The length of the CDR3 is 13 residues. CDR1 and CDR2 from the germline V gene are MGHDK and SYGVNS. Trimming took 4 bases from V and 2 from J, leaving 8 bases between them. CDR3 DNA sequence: TGTGCCAGCAGTGGGCAGAGTCAAGAGACCCAGTACTTC. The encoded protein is CASSGQSQETQYF.

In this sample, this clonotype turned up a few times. The CDR3 reads CASSNLASSSYEQYF. The DNA of the CDR3 is TGTGCCAGCAGCAACTTAGCTAGCTCCTCCTACGAGCAGTACTTC. This chain joins TRBV21-1 and TRBJ2-7; TRBD2, the D gene given by the table, was not confirmed from the DNA. TRBV21-1 is annotated as a pseudogene. This CDR3 contains 15 residues.

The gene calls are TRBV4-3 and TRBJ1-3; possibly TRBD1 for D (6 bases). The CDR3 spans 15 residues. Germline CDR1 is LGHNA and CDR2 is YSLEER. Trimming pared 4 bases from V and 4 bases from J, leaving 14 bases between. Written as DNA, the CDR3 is TGCGCCAGCAGCCTGAACAGGGCATCGGGAAACACCATATATTTT. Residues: CASSLNRASGNTIYF.

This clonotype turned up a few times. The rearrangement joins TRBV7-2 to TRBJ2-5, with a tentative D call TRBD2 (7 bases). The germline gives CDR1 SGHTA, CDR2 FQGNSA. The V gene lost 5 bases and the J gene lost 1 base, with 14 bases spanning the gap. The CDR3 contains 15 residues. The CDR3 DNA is TGTGCCAGCAGCCAAGGGGGAGGGATCCAAGAGACCCAGTACTTC. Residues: CASSQGGGIQETQYF.

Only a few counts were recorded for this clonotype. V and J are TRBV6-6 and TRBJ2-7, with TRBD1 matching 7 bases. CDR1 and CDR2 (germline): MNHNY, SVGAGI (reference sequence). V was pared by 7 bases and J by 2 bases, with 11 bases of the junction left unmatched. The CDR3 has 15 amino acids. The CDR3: CASKRSRDRPYEQYF. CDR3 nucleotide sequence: TGTGCCAGCAAAAGAAGCCGGGACAGACCCTACGAGCAGTACTTC.

The CDR3 sequence: CASSQGAGTEAFF. The CDR3 nucleotides are TGTGCCAGCAGTCAGGGGGCGGGCACTGAAGCTTTCTTT. This chain connects TRBV27 to TRBJ1-1; 8 nucleotides agree with TRBD1. J was trimmed by 4 bases and V by 5 bases; bases with no gene match: 3. The CDR3 extends over 13 amino acids. From germline, CDR1 is MNHEY and CDR2 SMNVEV (reference sequence).

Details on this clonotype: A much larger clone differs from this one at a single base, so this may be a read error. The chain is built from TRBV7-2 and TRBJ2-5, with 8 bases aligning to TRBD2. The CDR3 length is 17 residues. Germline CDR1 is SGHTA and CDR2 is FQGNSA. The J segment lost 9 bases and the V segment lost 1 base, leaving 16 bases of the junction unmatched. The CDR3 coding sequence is TGTGCCAGCAGCTTAGTAGGACGGGGGGGCACACCAGGGCCCCAGTACTTC. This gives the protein CASSLVGRGGTPGPQYF.

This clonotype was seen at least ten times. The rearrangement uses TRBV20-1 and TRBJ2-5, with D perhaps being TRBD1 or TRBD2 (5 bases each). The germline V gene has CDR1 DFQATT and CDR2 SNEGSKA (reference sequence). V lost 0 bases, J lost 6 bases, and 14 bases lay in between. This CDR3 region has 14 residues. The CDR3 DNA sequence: TGCAGTGCTAGAGAACGGGACCCCCGGCAGACCCAGTACTTC. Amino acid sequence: CSARERDPRQTQYF.

The chain's CDR3 is CASSLLPGTGGTEAFF. The CDR3 bases are TGTGCCAGCAGTTTACTACCCGGGACAGGGGGCACTGAAGCTTTCTTT. The rearrangement joins TRBV27 to TRBJ1-1; 11 bases line up with TRBD1. The V gene end was trimmed by 2 bases and the J gene end by 4 bases; junction bases not matched to a gene: 6. Germline assignment: CDR1 MNHEY and CDR2 SMNVEV (reference sequence). The CDR3 consists of 16 residues.

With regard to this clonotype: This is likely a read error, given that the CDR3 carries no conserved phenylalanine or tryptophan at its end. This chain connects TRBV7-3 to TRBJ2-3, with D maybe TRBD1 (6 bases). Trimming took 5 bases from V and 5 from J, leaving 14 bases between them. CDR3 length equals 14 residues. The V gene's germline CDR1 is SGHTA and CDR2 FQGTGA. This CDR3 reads CASSQQGLGDTQYS. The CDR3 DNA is TGTGCCAGCAGCCAGCAGGGGCTGGGAGATACGCAGTATTCT.

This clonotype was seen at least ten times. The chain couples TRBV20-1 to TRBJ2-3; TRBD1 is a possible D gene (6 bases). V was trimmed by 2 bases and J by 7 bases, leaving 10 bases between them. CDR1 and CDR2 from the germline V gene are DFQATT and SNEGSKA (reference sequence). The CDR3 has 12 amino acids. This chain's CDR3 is CSARIQGHTQYF. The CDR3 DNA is TGCAGTGCTAGAATACAGGGCCATACGCAGTATTTT.

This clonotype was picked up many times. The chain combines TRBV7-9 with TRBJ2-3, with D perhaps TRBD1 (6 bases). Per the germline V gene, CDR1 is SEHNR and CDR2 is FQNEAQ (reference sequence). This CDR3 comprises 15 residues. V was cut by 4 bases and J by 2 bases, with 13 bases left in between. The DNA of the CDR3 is TGTGCCAGCAGCTCCTCACAGGGAGCCACAGATACGCAGTATTTT. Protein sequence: CASSSSQGATDTQYF.

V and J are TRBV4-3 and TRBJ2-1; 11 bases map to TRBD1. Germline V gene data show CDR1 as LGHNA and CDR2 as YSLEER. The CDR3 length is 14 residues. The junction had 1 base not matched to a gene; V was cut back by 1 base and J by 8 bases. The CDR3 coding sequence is TGCGCCAGCAGCCAAGGGACAGGGGGCGATGAGCAGTTCTTC. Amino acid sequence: CASSQGTGGDEQFF.